This T cell receptor beta chain was recorded in a study of blood T cell repertoires in COVID-19. Background on the study: Specimens from acute and convalescent COVID-19 originated in the United States, Italy and Spain.

Trimming pared 7 bases from V and 7 bases from J, leaving 13 bases between. This CDR3 is 12 amino acids long. Germline CDR1 and CDR2: SQVTM and ANQGSEA. Sequencing used immunoSEQ multiplex PCR; TCRdb keeps in-frame clones, though not all of them. The sample consists of over 250,000 clones, roughly 90% of them appearing once. This chain links TRBV29-1 with TRBJ2-2; D may be TRBD1 (6 bases). Sequencing used peripheral blood. This TCR was sampled from a man in his forties or fifties with acute or convalescent COVID-19. CDR3 residues: CSGGHPGGELFF. The DNA of the CDR3 is TGCAGCGGGGGACACCCGGGCGGGGAGCTGTTTTTT.